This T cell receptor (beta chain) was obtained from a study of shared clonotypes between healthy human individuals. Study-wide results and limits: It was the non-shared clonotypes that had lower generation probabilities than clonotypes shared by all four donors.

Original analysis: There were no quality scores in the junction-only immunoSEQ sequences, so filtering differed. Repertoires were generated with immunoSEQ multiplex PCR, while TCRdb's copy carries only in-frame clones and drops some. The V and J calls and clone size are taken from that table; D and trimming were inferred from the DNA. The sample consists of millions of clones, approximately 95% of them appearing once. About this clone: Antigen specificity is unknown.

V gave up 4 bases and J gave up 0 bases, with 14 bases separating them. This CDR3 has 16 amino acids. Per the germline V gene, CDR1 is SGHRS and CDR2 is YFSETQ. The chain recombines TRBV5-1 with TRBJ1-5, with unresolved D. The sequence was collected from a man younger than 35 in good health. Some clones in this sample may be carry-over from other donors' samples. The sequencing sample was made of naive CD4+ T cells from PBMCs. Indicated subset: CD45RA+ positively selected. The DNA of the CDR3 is TGCGCCAGCAGCCTGGTGGGCCGTGATAGCAATCAGCCCCAGCATTTT. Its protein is CASSLVGRDSNQPQHF.